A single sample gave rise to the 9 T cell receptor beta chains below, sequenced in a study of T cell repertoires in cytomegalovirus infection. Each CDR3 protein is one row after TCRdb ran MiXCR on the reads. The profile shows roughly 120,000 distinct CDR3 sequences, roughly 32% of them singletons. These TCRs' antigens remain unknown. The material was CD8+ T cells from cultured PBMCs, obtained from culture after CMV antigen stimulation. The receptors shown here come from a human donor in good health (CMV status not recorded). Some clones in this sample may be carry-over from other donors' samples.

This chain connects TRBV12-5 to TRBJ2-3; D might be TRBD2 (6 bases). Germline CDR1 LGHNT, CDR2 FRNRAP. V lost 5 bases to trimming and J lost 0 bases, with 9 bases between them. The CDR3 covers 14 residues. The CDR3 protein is CASGLAGSTDTQYF. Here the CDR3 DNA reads TGTGCTAGTGGTCTCGCGGGGAGCACAGATACGCAGTATTTT.

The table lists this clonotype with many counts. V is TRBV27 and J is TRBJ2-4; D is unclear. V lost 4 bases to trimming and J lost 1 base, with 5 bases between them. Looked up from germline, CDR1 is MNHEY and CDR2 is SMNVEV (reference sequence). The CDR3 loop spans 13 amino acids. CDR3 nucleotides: TGTGCCAGCAGTTGGGGTGCCAAAAACATTCAGTACTTC. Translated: CASSWGAKNIQYF.

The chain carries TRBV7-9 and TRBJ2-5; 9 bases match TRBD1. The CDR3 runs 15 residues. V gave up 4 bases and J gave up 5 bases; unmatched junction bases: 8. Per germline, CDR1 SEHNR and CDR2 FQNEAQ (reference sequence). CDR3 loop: CASSWADRGPETQYF. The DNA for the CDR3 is TGTGCCAGCAGCTGGGCGGACAGGGGACCGGAGACCCAGTACTTC.

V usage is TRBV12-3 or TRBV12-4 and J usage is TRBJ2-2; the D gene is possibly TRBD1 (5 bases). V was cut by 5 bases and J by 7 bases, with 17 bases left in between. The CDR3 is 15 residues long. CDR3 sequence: CASSHFRGFGGELFF. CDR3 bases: TGTGCCAGCAGTCACTTTAGGGGTTTCGGCGGGGAGCTGTTTTTT.

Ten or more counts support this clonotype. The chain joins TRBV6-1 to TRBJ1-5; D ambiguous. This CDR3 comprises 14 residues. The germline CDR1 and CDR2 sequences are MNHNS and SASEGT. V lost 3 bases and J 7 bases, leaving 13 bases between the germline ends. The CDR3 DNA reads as TGTGCCAGCAGTGACTGGACCGGACCCCAGCCCCAGCATTTT. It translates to CASSDWTGPQPQHF.

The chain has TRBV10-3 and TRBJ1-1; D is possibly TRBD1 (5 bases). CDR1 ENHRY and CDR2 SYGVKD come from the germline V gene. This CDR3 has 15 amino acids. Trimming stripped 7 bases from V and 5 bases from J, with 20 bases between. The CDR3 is CAITPGRGAGTEAFF. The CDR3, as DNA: TGTGCCATCACCCCAGGGCGGGGCGCGGGAACTGAAGCTTTCTTT.

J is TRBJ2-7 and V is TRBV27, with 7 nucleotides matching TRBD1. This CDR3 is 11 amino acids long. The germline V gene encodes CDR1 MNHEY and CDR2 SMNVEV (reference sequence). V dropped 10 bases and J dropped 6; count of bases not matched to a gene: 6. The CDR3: CAIHTGVEQYF. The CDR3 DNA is TGTGCCATACACACAGGGGTCGAGCAGTACTTC.

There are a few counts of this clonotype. CDR3 region: CASSLTSGLLSYEQYF. The CDR3 bases are TGTGCCAGCAGCTTAACTAGCGGGCTACTCTCCTACGAGCAGTACTTC. The chain combines TRBV7-9 with TRBJ2-7; 9 bases map to TRBD2. Germline V gene lookup returns CDR1 SEHNR and CDR2 FQNEAQ (reference sequence). V trimming: 2 bases; J trimming: 0 bases; junction bases outside the gene matches: 5. This CDR3 contains 16 residues. Looking up the rest from reference TRBV7-9 and TRBJ2-7 gives the full variable domain: DTGVSQNPRHKITKRGQNVTFRCDPISEHNRLYWYRQTLGQGPEFLTYFQNEAQLEKSRLLSDRFSAERPKGSFSTLEIQRTEQGDSAMYLCASSLTSGLLSYEQYFGPGTRLTVT.

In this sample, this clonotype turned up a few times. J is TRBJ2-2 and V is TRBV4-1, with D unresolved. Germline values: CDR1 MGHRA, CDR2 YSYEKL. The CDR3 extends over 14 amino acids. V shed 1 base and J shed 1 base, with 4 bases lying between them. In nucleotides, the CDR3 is TGCGCCAGCAGCCAAGGTTTGAACACCGGGGAGCTGTTTTTT. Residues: CASSQGLNTGELFF.